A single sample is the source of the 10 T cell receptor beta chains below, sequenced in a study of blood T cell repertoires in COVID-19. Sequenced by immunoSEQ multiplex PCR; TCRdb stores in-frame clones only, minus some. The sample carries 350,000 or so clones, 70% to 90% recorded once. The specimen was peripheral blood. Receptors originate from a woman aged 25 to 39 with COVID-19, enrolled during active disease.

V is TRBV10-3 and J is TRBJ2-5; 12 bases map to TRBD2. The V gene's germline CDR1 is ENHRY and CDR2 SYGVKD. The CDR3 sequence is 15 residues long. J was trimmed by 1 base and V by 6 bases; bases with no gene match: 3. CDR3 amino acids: CAISSSGGVQETQYF. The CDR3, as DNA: TGTGCCATCAGCTCTAGCGGGGGGGTCCAAGAGACCCAGTACTTC.

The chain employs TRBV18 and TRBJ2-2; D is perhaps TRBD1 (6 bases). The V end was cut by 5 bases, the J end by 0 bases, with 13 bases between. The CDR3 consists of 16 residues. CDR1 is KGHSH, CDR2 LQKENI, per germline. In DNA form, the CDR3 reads TGTGCCAGCTCAGCACAGGGAGCCGCGAACACCGGGGAGCTGTTTTTT. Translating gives CASSAQGAANTGELFF.

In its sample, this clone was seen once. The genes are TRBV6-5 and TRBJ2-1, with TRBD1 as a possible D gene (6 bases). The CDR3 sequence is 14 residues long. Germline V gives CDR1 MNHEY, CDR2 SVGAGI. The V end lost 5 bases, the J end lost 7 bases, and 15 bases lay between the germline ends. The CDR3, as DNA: TGTGCCAGCAGTCGAATTCAGGGGACGAATGAGCAGTTCTTC. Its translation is CASSRIQGTNEQFF.

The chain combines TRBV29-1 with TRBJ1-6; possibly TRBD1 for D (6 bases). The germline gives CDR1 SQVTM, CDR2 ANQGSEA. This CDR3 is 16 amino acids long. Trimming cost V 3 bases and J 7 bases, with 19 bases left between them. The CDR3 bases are TGCAGCGTTGAGAGGGCAAGGGGGATTTGGAATTCACCCCTCCACTTT. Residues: CSVERARGIWNSPLHF.

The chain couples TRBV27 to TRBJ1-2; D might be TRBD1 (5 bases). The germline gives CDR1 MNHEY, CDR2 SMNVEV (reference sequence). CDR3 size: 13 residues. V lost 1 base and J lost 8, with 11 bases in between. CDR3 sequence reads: CASSLFLGHGYTF. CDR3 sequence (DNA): TGTGCCAGCAGTTTATTTCTGGGGCACGGCTACACCTTC.

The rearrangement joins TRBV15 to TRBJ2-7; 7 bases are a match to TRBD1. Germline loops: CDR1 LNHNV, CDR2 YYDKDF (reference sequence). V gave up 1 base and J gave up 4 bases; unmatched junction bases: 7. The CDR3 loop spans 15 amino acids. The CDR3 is CATSRGVQGSYEQYV. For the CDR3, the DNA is TGTGCCACCAGCAGAGGCGTACAGGGGTCATACGAGCAGTACGTC.

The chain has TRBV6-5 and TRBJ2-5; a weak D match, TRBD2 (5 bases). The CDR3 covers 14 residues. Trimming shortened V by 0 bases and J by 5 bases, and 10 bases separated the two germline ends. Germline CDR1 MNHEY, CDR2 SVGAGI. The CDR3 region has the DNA TGTGCCAGCAGTTACTCCCCCAGAGGGGAGACCCAGTACTTC. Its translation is CASSYSPRGETQYF.

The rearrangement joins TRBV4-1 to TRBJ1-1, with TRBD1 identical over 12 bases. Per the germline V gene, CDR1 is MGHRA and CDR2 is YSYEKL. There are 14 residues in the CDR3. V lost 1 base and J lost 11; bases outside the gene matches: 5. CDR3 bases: TGCGCCAGCAGCCAAGGGGGACAGGGGGCGGTGGCTTTCTTT. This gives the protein CASSQGGQGAVAFF.

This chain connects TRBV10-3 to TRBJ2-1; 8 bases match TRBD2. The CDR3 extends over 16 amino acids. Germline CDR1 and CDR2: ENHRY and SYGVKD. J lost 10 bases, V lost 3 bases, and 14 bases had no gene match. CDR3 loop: CAISEFSGGVSGEQFF. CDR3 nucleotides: TGTGCCATCAGTGAATTCAGCGGGGGAGTATCGGGAGAGCAGTTCTTC.

Written as DNA, the CDR3 is TGTGCCAGCAGCTTGGAGTCGATTCAGGAGACCCAGTACTTC. This translates into CASSLESIQETQYF. V usage is TRBV5-6 and J usage is TRBJ2-5, with D unresolved. The CDR3 runs 14 residues. The germline CDR1 and CDR2 sequences are SGHDT and YYEEEE. V shed 0 bases and J shed 5 bases, with 11 bases lying between them.